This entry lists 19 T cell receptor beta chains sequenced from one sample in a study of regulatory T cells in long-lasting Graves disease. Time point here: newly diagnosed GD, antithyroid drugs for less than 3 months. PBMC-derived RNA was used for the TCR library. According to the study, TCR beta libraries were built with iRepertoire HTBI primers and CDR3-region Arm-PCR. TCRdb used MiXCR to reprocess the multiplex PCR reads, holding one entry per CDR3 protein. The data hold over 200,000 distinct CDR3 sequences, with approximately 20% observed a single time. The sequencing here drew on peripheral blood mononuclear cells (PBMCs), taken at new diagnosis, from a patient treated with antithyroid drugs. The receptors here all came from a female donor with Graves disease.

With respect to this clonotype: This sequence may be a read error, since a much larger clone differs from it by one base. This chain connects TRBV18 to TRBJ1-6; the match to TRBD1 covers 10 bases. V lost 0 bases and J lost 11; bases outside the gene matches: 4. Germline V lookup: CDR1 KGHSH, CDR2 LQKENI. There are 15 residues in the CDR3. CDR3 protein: CASSPPGTGVPPLHF. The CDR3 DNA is TGTGCCAGCTCACCACCGGGGACAGGGGTTCCACCCCTCCACTTT. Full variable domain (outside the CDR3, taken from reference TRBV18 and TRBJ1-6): NAGVMQNPRHLVRRRGQEARLRCSPMKGHSHVYWYRQLPEEGLKFMVYLQKENIIDESGMPKERFSAEFPKEGPSILRIQQVVRGDSAAYFCASSPPGTGVPPLHFGNGTRLTVT.

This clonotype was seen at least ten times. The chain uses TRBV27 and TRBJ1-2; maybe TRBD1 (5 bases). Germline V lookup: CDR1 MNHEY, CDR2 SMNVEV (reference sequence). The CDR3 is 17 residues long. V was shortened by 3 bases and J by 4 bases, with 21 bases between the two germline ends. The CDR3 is CASSFNFNSAGSYGYTF. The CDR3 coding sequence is TGTGCCAGCAGTTTTAATTTTAATTCCGCAGGGTCCTATGGCTACACCTTC.

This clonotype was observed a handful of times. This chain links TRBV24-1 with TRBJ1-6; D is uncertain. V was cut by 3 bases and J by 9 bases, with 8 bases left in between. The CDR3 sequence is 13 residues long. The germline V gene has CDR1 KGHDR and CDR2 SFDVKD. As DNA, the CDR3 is TGTGCCACCAGTGATGTGTCGGGTTCACCCCTCCACTTT. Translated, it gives CATSDVSGSPLHF.

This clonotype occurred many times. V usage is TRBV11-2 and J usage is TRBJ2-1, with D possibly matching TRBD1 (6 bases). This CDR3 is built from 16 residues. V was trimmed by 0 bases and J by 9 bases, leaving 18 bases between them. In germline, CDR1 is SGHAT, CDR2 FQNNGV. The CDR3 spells CASSLEGAGAVGEQFF. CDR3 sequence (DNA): TGTGCCAGCAGCTTAGAGGGGGCAGGAGCTGTAGGTGAGCAGTTCTTC.

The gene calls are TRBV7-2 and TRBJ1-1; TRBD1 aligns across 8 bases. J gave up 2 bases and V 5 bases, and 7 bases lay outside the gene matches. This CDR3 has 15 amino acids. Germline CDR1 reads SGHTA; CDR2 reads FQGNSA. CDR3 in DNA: TGTGCCAGCAGCCGTGACAGGGGATCCAACACTGAAGCTTTCTTT. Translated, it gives CASSRDRGSNTEAFF.

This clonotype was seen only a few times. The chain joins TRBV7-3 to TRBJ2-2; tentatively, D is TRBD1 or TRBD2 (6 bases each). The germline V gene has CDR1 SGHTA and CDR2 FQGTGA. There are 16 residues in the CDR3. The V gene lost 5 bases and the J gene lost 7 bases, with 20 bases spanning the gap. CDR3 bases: TGTGCCAGCAGCCGCCGGGGGCTGGAGGGGAACGGGGAGCTGTTTTTT. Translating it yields CASSRRGLEGNGELFF.

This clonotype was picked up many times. CDR3 sequence reads: CASPKGNTEAFF. CDR3 nucleotide sequence: TGTGCCTCCCCGAAGGGGAACACTGAAGCTTTCTTT. The chain uses TRBV30 and TRBJ1-1; D remains ambiguous. Per germline, CDR1 GTSNPN and CDR2 SVGIG (reference sequence). V was cut by 7 bases and J by 1 base, with 10 bases left in between. CDR3 size: 12 residues.

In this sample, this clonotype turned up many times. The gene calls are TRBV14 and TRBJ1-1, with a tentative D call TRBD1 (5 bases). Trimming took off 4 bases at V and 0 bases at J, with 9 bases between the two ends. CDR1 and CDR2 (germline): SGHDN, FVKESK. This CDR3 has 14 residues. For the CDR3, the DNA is TGTGCCAGCAGCCGGGGCAGAATGAACACTGAAGCTTTCTTT. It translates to CASSRGRMNTEAFF.

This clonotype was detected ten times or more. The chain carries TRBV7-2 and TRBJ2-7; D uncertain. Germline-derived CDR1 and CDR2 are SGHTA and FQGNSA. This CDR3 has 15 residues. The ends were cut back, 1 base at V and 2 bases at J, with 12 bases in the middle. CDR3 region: CASSLEVLTPYEQYF. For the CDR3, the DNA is TGTGCCAGCAGCTTAGAGGTATTGACACCCTACGAGCAGTACTTC.

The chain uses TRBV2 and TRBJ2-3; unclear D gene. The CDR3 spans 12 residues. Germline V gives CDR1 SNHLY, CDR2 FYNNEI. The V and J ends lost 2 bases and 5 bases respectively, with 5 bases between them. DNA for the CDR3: TGTGCCAGCAGTGAACTGGGAGATACGCAGTATTTT. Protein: CASSELGDTQYF.

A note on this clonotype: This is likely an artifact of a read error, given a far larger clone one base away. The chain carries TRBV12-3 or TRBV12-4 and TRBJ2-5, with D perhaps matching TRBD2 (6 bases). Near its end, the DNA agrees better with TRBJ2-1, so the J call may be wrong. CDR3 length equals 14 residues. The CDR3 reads CASSKTGAHNEQFF. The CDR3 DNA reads TGTGCCAGCAGTAAGACGGGAGCCCACAATGAGCAGTTCTTC.

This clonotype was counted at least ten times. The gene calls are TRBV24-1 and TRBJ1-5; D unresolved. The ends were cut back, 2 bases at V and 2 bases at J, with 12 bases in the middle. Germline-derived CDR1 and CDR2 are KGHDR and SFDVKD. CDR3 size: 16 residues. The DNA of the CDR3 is TGTGCCACCAGTGATTCCGCTTTTGGGGGCAATCAGCCCCAGCATTTT. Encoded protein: CATSDSAFGGNQPQHF.

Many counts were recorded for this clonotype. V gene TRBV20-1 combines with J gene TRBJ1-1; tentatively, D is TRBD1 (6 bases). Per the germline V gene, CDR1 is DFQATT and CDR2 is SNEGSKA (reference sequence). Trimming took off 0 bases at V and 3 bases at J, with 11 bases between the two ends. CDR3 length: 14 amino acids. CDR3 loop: CSAREWGRDTEAFF. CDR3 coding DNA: TGCAGTGCTAGAGAATGGGGGCGCGACACTGAAGCTTTCTTT.

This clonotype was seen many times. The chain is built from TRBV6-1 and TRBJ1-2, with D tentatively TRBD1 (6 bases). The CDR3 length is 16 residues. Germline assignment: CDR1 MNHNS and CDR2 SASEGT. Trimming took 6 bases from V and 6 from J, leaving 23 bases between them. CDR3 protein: CASRDFKTGQRDGYTF. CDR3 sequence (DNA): TGTGCCAGCAGGGACTTCAAAACAGGGCAGCGTGATGGCTACACCTTC.

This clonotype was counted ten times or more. The CDR3 protein is CASSQLRTAMNTEAFF. For the CDR3, the DNA is TGTGCCAGCAGCCAGCTGAGGACAGCCATGAACACTGAAGCTTTCTTT. This rearrangement joins TRBV7-9 to TRBJ1-1; D is perhaps TRBD1 (6 bases). This CDR3 region has 16 residues. The V gene's germline CDR1 is SEHNR and CDR2 FQNEAQ (reference sequence). V was clipped by 5 bases and J by 0 bases, with 16 bases between them.

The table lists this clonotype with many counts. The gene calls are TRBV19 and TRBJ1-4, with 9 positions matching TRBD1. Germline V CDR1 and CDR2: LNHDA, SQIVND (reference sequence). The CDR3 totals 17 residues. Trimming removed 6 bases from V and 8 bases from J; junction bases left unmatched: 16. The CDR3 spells CASRPRLTGGWSEKLFF. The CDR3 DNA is TGTGCCAGTAGGCCACGCCTGACAGGGGGATGGAGCGAAAAACTGTTTTTT.

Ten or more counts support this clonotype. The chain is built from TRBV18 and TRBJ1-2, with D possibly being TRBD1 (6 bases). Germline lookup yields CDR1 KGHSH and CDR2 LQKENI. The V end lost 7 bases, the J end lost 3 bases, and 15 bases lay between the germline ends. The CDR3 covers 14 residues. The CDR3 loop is CASWQMGADYGYTF. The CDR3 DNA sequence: TGTGCCAGCTGGCAGATGGGGGCTGACTATGGCTACACCTTC. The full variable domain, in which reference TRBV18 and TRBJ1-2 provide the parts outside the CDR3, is NAGVMQNPRHLVRRRGQEARLRCSPMKGHSHVYWYRQLPEEGLKFMVYLQKENIIDESGMPKERFSAEFPKEGPSILRIQQVVRGDSAAYFCASWQMGADYGYTFGSGTRLTVV.

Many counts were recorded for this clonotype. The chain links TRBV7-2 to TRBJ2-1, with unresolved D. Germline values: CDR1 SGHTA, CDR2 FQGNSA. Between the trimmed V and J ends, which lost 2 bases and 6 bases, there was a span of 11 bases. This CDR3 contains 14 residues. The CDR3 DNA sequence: TGTGCCAGCAGCTTAATCTCTAGGACCAATGAGCAGTTCTTC. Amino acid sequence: CASSLISRTNEQFF.

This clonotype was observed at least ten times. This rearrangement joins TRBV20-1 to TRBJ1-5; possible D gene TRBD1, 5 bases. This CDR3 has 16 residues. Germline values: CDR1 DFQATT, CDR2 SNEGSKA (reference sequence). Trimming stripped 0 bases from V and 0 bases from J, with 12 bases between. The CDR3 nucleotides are TGCAGTGCTAGAGATTACGACAGAAGTAGCAATCAGCCCCAGCATTTT. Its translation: CSARDYDRSSNQPQHF.